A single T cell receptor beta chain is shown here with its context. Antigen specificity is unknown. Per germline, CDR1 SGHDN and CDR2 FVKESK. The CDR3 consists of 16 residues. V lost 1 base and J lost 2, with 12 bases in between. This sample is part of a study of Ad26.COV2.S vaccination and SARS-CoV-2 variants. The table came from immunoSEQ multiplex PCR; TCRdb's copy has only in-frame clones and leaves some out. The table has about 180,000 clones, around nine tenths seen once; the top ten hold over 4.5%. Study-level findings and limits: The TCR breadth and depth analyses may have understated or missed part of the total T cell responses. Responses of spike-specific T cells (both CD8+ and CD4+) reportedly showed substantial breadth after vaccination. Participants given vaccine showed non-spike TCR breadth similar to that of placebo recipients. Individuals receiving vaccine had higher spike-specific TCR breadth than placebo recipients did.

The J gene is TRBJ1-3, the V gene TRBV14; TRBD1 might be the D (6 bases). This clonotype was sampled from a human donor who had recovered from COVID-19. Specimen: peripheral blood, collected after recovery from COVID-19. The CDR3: CASSQVGGGPGNTIYF. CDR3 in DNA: TGTGCCAGCAGCCAAGTAGGCGGGGGGCCTGGAAACACCATATATTTT.